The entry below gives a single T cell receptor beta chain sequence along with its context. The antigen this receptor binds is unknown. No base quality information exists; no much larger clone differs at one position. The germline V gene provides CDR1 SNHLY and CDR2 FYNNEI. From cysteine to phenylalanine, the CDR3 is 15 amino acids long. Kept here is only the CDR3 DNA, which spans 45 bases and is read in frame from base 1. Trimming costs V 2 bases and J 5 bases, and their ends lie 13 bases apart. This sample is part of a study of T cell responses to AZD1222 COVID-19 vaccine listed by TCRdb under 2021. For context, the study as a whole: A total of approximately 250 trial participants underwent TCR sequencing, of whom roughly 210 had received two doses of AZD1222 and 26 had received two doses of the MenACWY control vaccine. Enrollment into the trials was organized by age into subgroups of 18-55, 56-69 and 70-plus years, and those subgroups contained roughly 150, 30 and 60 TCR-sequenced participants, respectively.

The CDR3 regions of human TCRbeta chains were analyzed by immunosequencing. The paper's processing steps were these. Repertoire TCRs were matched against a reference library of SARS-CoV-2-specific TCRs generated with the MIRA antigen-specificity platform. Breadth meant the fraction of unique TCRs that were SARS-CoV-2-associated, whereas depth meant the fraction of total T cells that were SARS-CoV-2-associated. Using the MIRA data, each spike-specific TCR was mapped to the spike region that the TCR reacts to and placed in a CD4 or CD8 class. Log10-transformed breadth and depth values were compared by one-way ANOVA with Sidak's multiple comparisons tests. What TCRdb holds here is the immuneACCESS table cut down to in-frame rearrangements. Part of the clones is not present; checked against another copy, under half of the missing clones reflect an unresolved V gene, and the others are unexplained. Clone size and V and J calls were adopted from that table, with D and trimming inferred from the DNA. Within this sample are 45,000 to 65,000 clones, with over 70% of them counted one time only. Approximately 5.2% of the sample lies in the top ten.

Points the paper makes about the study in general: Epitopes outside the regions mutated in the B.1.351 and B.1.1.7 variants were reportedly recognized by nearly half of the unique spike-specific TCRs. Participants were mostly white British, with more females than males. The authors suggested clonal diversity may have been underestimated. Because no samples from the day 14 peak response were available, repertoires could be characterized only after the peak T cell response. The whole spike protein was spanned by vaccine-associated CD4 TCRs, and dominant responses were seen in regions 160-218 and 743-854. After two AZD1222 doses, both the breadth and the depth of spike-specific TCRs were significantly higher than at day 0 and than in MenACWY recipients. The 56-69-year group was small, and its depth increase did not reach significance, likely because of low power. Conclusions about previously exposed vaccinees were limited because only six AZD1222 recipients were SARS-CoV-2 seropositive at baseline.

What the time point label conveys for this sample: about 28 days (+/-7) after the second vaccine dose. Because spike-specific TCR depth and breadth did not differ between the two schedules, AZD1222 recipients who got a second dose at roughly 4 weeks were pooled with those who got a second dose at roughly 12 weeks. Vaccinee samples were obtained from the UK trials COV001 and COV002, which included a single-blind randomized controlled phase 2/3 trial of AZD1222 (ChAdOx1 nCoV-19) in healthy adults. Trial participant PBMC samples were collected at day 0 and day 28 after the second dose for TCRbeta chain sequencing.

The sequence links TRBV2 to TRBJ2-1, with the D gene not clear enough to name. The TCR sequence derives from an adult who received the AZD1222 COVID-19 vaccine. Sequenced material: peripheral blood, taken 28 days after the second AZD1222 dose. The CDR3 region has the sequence CASSETRTLNNEQFF. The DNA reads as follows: TGTGCCAGCAGTGAAACGCGGACCCTGAACAATGAGCAGTTCTTC. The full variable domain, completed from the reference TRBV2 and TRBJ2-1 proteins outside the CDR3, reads EPEVTQTPSHQVTQMGQEVILRCVPISNHLYFYWYRQILGQKVEFLVSFYNNEISEKSEIFDDQFSVERPDGSNFTLKIRSTKLEDSAMYFCASSETRTLNNEQFFGPGTRLTVL.